This T cell receptor (beta chain) was captured by sequencing in a study of Ad26.COV2.S vaccination and SARS-CoV-2 variants. Study background: Doses of Ad26.COV2.S were injected into muscle once or twice, 56 days apart.

The treatment: about 20 received Ad26.COV2.S at low or high dose, single or two shots; about 5 received placebo; per-sample allocation not given. Day 63 after the first injection of vaccine or placebo was the sampling time. CDR1 SGHTS and CDR2 YDEGEE come from the germline V gene. Trimming removed 3 bases from V and 3 bases from J; junction bases left unmatched: 2. This CDR3 region has 15 residues. TCRdb keeps only in-frame clones here, not all; method: immunoSEQ multiplex PCR. This sample yields 400,000 to 450,000 clones, of which 80% to 95% are seen a single time; approximately 12% belongs to the top ten.

The receptor's source is a person between 18 and 59 years old who received the Ad26.COV2.S COVID-19 vaccine or a placebo. Here the sequenced sample was peripheral blood, taken in a trial of Ad26.COV2.S vaccine versus placebo. The rearrangement links TRBV5-8 to TRBJ2-5; 13 bases are shared with TRBD2. CDR3 sequence: CASSSGLAGKETQYF. For the CDR3, the DNA is TGTGCCAGCAGCTCGGGACTAGCGGGGAAAGAGACCCAGTACTTC.